The rows below give T cell receptor beta chains drawn from one sample of a study of blood T cell repertoires in COVID-19. Repertoires were generated with immunoSEQ multiplex PCR, while TCRdb's copy carries only in-frame clones and drops some. The sample comprises some 200,000 clones, around 94% of which are singletons, and approximately 0.8% rests with the top ten. Sequencing was done on a sample of peripheral blood. The receptors derive from a man aged 30 to 45 with COVID-19, enrolled during active disease. Both conserved end residues are part of each CDR3. The D gene is left open where the match is weak. Clone size appears in some rows only: once, few, many, or a class for an expanded clone.

V,size,D,J,DNA,CDR3
TRBV21-1,-,-,TRBJ2-4,TGTGCCAGCAGCGGGCCTCTAGCGGGGGGACCGGGGGCCAAAAACATTCAGTACTTC,CASSGPLAGGPGAKNIQYF
TRBV18,-,-,TRBJ1-4,TGTGCCAGCTCACCACCTTACAGCCCTAATGAAAAACTGTTTTTT,CASSPPYSPNEKLFF
TRBV10-2,-,TRBD2,TRBJ2-1,TGCGCCAGCAGGAGCAGCGGGGGGCACAATGAGCAGTTCTTC,CASRSSGGHNEQFF
TRBV9,-,TRBD1,TRBJ2-3,TGTGCCAGCAGCGTAGGGACAGGGGATAGCACAGATACGCAGTATTTT,CASSVGTGDSTDTQYF
TRBV19,-,-,TRBJ1-4,TGTGCCAGTAGTATCGGGGGGAATAATGAAAAACTGTTTTTT,CASSIGGNNEKLFF
TRBV6-6,-,-,TRBJ1-2,TGTGCCAGCAGCTCAGGGGATGGCTACACCTTC,CASSSGDGYTF
TRBV28,-,TRBD1,TRBJ2-5,TGTGCCAGCAGCCTAGACAGGGGGCAGATTGAGACCCAGTACTTC,CASSLDRGQIETQYF
TRBV7-9,-,TRBD2,TRBJ2-5,TGTGCCAGCAGGTTCGGGGGGCAAGAGACCCAGTACTTC,CASRFGGQETQYF
TRBV5-1,-,-,TRBJ2-7,TGCGCCAGCAGCTTGGAAAGAGGTTCCTACGAGCAGTACTTC,CASSLERGSYEQYF
TRBV2,-,TRBD1,TRBJ1-1,TGTGCCAGCAGTGAACGCGGACAGGGGAACACTGAAGCTTTCTTT,CASSERGQGNTEAFF
TRBV5-4,-,-,TRBJ2-3,TGTGCCAGCAGCAAGAACAGGGAAGATACGCAGTATTTT,CASSKNREDTQYF
TRBV5-5,few,-,TRBJ1-2,TGTGCCAGCAGCTTGGGTGCTACTCCTAACTATGGCTACACCTTC,CASSLGATPNYGYTF
TRBV11-2,-,TRBD2,TRBJ2-1,TGTGCCAGCAGCCCATCGCCGGGGGGGCATGGGGGCAATGAGCAGTTCTTC,CASSPSPGGHGGNEQFF
TRBV27,-,-,TRBJ1-1,TGTGCCAGCAGTAGGGAGGTGGGCACTGAAGCTTTCTTT,CASSREVGTEAFF
TRBV7-2,-,-,TRBJ1-2,TGTGCCAGCAGGCTACAGGGTGGGAGCAACTATGGCTACACCTTC,CASRLQGGSNYGYTF
TRBV28,-,-,TRBJ1-1,TGTGCCAGCAGTTTACCAGGGATCACTGAAGCTTTCTTT,CASSLPGITEAFF
TRBV6-4,-,-,TRBJ1-2,TGTGCCAGCAGTGACTCGTCGAGGGCTAGTGGCTACACCTTC,CASSDSSRASGYTF
TRBV6-5,-,-,TRBJ1-2,TGTGCCAGCAGTTACTCGACAGGAGGCTCTAACTATGGCTACACCTTC,CASSYSTGGSNYGYTF
TRBV29-1,-,TRBD1,TRBJ2-5,TGCAGCGTAAGACAGGGCGGAGGAGAGACCCAGTACTTC,CSVRQGGGETQYF
TRBV5-4,-,TRBD1,TRBJ2-7,TGTGCCAGCAGCGCTCGGGACAGCTCCTACGAGCAGTACTTC,CASSARDSSYEQYF
TRBV19,-,TRBD1,TRBJ2-1,TGTGCCAGCGGGGACAGTTACGATGAGCAGTTCTTC,CASGDSYDEQFF
TRBV11-2,once,TRBD2,TRBJ2-7,TGTGCCAGCAGCTTAGGCCGCACTAGCGGCTACGAGCAGTACTTC,CASSLGRTSGYEQYF
TRBV4-1,-,TRBD2,TRBJ2-2,TGCGCCAGCAGCCAACTGTCTAGCGGGGGACTATCCGGGGAGCTGTTTTTT,CASSQLSSGGLSGELFF
TRBV13,-,-,TRBJ1-1,TGTGCCAGCAGCTTAAACAGCATGAACACTGAAGCTTTCTTT,CASSLNSMNTEAFF
TRBV6-5,-,-,TRBJ2-7,TGTGCCAGCAGTTACTCCGACATATCCTACTACGAGCAGTACTTC,CASSYSDISYYEQYF
TRBV5-6,-,TRBD1,TRBJ1-5,TGTGCCAGCAGCTGGGACAGAGCTCAGCCCCAGCATTTT,CASSWDRAQPQHF
TRBV12-5,-,TRBD1,TRBJ2-6,TGTGCTAGTGGTGGGGACAGTTCTATCTCTGGGGCCAACGTCCTGACTTTC,CASGGDSSISGANVLTF
TRBV18,once,-,TRBJ1-3,TGTGCCAGCTCACCACCGCAACAGCTTTACTCTGGAAACACCATATATTTT,CASSPPQQLYSGNTIYF
TRBV10-3,-,TRBD1,TRBJ1-2,TGTGCCATCAAAAGTAATCCGGGACAGGGGGACTATGGCTACACCTTC,CAIKSNPGQGDYGYTF
TRBV11-3,-,-,TRBJ2-3,TGTGCCAGCAGCTTAGGGGGACATAATACGCAGTATTTT,CASSLGGHNTQYF